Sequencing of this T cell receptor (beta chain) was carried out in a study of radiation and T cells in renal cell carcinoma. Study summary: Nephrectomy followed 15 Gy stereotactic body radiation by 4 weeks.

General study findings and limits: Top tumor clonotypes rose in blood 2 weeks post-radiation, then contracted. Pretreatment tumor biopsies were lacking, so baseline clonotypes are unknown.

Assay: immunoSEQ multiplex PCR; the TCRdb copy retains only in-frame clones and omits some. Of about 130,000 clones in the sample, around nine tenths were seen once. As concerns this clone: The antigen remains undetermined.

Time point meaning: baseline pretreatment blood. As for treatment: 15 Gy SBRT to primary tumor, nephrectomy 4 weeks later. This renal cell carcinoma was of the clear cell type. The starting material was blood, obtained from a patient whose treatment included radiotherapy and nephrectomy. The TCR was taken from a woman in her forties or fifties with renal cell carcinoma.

The CDR3: CASSLGGAGPNYGYTF. The CDR3 DNA reads as TGTGCCAGCAGTTTAGGAGGCGCGGGGCCTAACTATGGCTACACCTTC. This sequence joins TRBV6-5 and TRBJ1-2; a weak D match, TRBD1 (5 bases). The CDR3 has 16 amino acids. The V gene's germline CDR1 is MNHEY and CDR2 SVGAGI. Trimming stripped 4 bases from V and 0 bases from J, with 15 bases between.